Here is one T cell receptor beta chain with its context. Original data processing: Quantification of nucleated cells was approximated via reference gene primer amplification. Measured with immunoSEQ multiplex PCR; TCRdb has only the in-frame clones, and not every one. The DNA was the basis for D and trimming; V, J and clone size are from that table. This table holds nearly 250,000 clones, approximately 86% found once. This sample is drawn from a study of blood T cell repertoires in COVID-19. Overall study context: COVID-19 samples collected from the United States, Italy and Spain covered acute and convalescent phases. From T cells, B-cell-depleted T cells, or PBMCs came the material, which was cDNA or gDNA.

Trimming removed 0 bases from V and 6 bases from J, with 15 bases in between. The CDR3 runs 15 residues. Germline loops: CDR1 MNHEY, CDR2 SVGAGI. This receptor was taken from a woman in her sixties or seventies who had recovered from COVID-19. The sequencing input was peripheral blood. This rearrangement joins TRBV6-5 to TRBJ2-7; the D gene is possibly TRBD1 (5 bases). The CDR3 DNA is TGTGCCAGCAGTTACTCGATAGCCCAGGGCGGCGAGCAGTACTTC. It codes for CASSYSIAQGGEQYF.